The 25 T cell receptor beta chains reported below all come from one sample, sequenced in a study of blood T cell repertoires in COVID-19. The repertoire was sequenced with immunoSEQ multiplex PCR; TCRdb's copy has only in-frame clones and lacks some. The sample contains more than 200,000 clones, around four fifths of which appear only once. Specimen: peripheral blood. Every receptor here comes from a middle-aged woman with active or convalescent COVID-19.

CDR3 residues: CASRPDRGLYEQFF. The CDR3 DNA sequence: TGTGCCAGCAGACCGGACAGGGGTCTATATGAGCAGTTCTTC. The genes are TRBV2 and TRBJ2-1, with TRBD1 matching 9 bases. The CDR3 spans 14 residues. Trimming removed 6 bases from V and 8 bases from J; junction bases left unmatched: 8. From germline, CDR1 is SNHLY and CDR2 FYNNEI.

This clone was found a few times. This chain uses TRBV30 with TRBJ1-1; TRBD1 agrees at 8 bases. The V and J ends lost 5 bases and 8 bases, in that order; junction bases with no gene match: 1. This CDR3 has 10 amino acids. Germline-derived CDR1 and CDR2 are GTSNPN and SVGIG (reference sequence). Here the CDR3 DNA reads TGTGCCTGGGGGACAGGAGAAGCTTTCTTT. Its translation is CAWGTGEAFF.

V gene TRBV5-6 combines with J gene TRBJ2-6; D uncertain. V shed 4 bases and J shed 0 bases, with 8 bases lying between them. Germline V CDR1 and CDR2: SGHDT, YYEEEE. The CDR3 loop spans 15 amino acids. CDR3 bases: TGTGCCAGCAGCCCCCGAGTCTCTGGGGCCAACGTCCTGACTTTC. This codes for CASSPRVSGANVLTF.

Here the CDR3 DNA reads TGTGCCAGCTTGCTAGGCGGGGAGCTGTTTTTT. Translating it yields CASLLGGELFF. The rearrangement links TRBV19 to TRBJ2-2, with D unresolved. This CDR3 has 11 amino acids. Germline values: CDR1 LNHDA, CDR2 SQIVND (reference sequence). Deletions cut 9 bases from V and 7 bases from J, with 9 bases between.

DNA of the CDR3: TGTGCCAGCAGCTGGAGGGAAGATGGCTACACCTTC. This sequence encodes CASSWREDGYTF. The chain recombines TRBV7-9 with TRBJ1-2; no clear D. Germline-derived CDR1 and CDR2 are SEHNR and FQNEAQ (reference sequence). There are 12 residues in the CDR3. V was trimmed by 4 bases and J by 6 bases, leaving 9 bases between them.

This clone was seen a handful of times. V and J are TRBV4-2 and TRBJ2-5; perhaps TRBD1 as D (6 bases). The CDR3 runs 13 residues. Germline CDR1 LGHNA, CDR2 YNFKEQ. The V and J ends lost 0 bases and 4 bases respectively, with 6 bases between them. The CDR3 reads CASSQDRGETQYF. CDR3 nucleotide sequence: TGTGCCAGCAGCCAAGACAGGGGAGAGACCCAGTACTTC.

The gene calls are TRBV5-5 and TRBJ1-6; the D gene is possibly TRBD1 (6 bases). The CDR3 runs to 17 residues. CDR1 SGHKS and CDR2 YYEKEE come from the germline V gene (reference sequence). The V gene lost 1 base and the J gene lost 0 bases, with 11 bases spanning the gap. The CDR3, as DNA: TGTGCCAGCAGCTTGCAAGGGGGAAGCTCCTATAATTCACCCCTCCACTTT. It codes for CASSLQGGSSYNSPLHF.

The chain joins TRBV7-9 to TRBJ1-1; 9 positions agree with TRBD1. The CDR3 is made up of 14 amino acids. In germline, CDR1 is SEHNR, CDR2 FQNEAQ (reference sequence). V was pared by 6 bases and J by 4 bases, with 6 bases of the junction left unmatched. The CDR3 coding sequence is TGTGCCAGCAGGCCTACAGGGGGCACCACTGAAGCTTTCTTT. Protein sequence: CASRPTGGTTEAFF. Full variable domain (rest looked up from reference TRBV7-9 and TRBJ1-1): DTGVSQNPRHKITKRGQNVTFRCDPISEHNRLYWYRQTLGQGPEFLTYFQNEAQLEKSRLLSDRFSAERPKGSFSTLEIQRTEQGDSAMYLCASRPTGGTTEAFFGQGTRLTVV.

The chain uses TRBV7-9 and TRBJ1-2; maybe TRBD1 (6 bases). Germline assignment: CDR1 SEHNR and CDR2 FQNEAQ (reference sequence). The CDR3 has 13 amino acids. V was shortened by 5 bases and J by 5 bases, with 12 bases between the two germline ends. The CDR3 DNA reads TGTGCCAGCAGCCCCATAGGGGGTTATGGCTACACCTTC. Translating it yields CASSPIGGYGYTF.

The chain joins TRBV6-5 to TRBJ2-7, with 7 bases fitting TRBD1. V trimming: 6 bases; J trimming: 7 bases; junction bases outside the gene matches: 9. This CDR3 region has 13 residues. In germline, CDR1 is MNHEY, CDR2 SVGAGI. The CDR3 bases are TGTGCCAGCAGAGACCCTCTGACAGGGGAGCAGTACGTC. Residues: CASRDPLTGEQYV.

The chain links TRBV28 to TRBJ1-2, with 7 bases identical to TRBD1. Germline CDR1 reads MDHEN; CDR2 reads SYDVKM. CDR3 length: 15 residues. V lost 1 base, J lost 5 bases, and 7 bases stayed unmatched. Written as DNA, the CDR3 is TGTGCCAGCAGTTTATCGAGGGGGCTAGGGTATGGCTACACCTTC. Its protein product is CASSLSRGLGYGYTF.

The chain carries TRBV19 and TRBJ2-3; a possible D gene is TRBD2 (6 bases). The CDR3 sequence is 17 residues long. In germline, CDR1 is LNHDA, CDR2 SQIVND (reference sequence). Trimming removed 1 base at V and 5 bases at J, with 19 bases between. The DNA of the CDR3 is TGTGCCAGTAGTATAGGTGGTGGGGGAGGAAAGAGAGATACGCAGTATTTT. Amino acids: CASSIGGGGGKRDTQYF.

This rearrangement joins TRBV5-1 to TRBJ1-2; 8 nucleotides line up with TRBD1. V dropped 4 bases and J dropped 0; count of bases not matched to a gene: 5. This CDR3 comprises 15 residues. Germline loops: CDR1 SGHRS, CDR2 YFSETQ. For the CDR3, the DNA is TGCGCCAGCAGCCCCTGGACAGGGTCTAACTATGGCTACACCTTC. As protein: CASSPWTGSNYGYTF.

This rearrangement joins TRBV2 to TRBJ1-2, with D possibly being TRBD1 (5 bases). V shed 6 bases and J shed 1 base, with 15 bases lying between them. The CDR3 consists of 15 residues. Looked up from germline, CDR1 is SNHLY and CDR2 is FYNNEI. CDR3 loop: CASRETSTVNYGYTF. The CDR3 bases are TGTGCCAGCAGAGAAACCTCGACAGTTAACTATGGCTACACCTTC.

V is TRBV20-1 and J is TRBJ1-4; D unresolved. The CDR3 is made up of 12 amino acids. The germline V and J ends were trimmed by 3 bases and 6 bases, with 8 bases remaining between them. CDR1 and CDR2 from the germline V gene are DFQATT and SNEGSKA (reference sequence). DNA of the CDR3: TGCAGTGCTAGTTTGAACTATGAAAAACTGTTTTTT. Protein sequence: CSASLNYEKLFF.

The chain combines TRBV11-1 with TRBJ1-1; 7 bases line up with TRBD1. Trimming removed 4 bases from V and 7 bases from J; junction bases left unmatched: 3. The CDR3 runs 12 residues. Germline V lookup: CDR1 SGHAT, CDR2 FQDESV (reference sequence). CDR3 sequence: CASSYSGGEAFF. The CDR3 nucleotides are TGTGCCAGCAGCTATTCAGGGGGTGAAGCTTTCTTT. Complete variable domain (other parts from reference TRBV11-1 and TRBJ1-1): EAEVAQSPRYKITEKSQAVAFWCDPISGHATLYWYRQILGQGPELLVQFQDESVVDDSQLPKDRFSAERLKGVDSTLKIQPAELGDSAMYLCASSYSGGEAFFGQGTRLTVV.

The chain employs TRBV7-9 and TRBJ2-1; possibly TRBD1 for D (6 bases). The CDR3 consists of 15 residues. V shed 5 bases and J shed 8 bases, with 19 bases lying between them. The germline V gene encodes CDR1 SEHNR and CDR2 FQNEAQ (reference sequence). Written as DNA, the CDR3 is TGTGCCAGCAGCGTGACTGTCGCAGGGGTGGATGAGCAGTTCTTC. Translation: CASSVTVAGVDEQFF.

This clone was detected only a few times. V gene TRBV10-3 combines with J gene TRBJ2-7; 9 bases match TRBD1. Germline V gene lookup returns CDR1 ENHRY and CDR2 SYGVKD. The CDR3 is made up of 16 amino acids. V gave up 2 bases and J gave up 5 bases; unmatched junction bases: 10. In DNA, the CDR3 is TGTGCCATCAGTGAGGGGGCCGGGACAGGGTCGGACGAGCAGTACGTC. It is translated as CAISEGAGTGSDEQYV.

The chain recombines TRBV28 with TRBJ1-6; D is ambiguous. Trimming pared 2 bases from V and 8 bases from J, leaving 10 bases between. This CDR3 spans 14 amino acids. Per the germline V gene, CDR1 is MDHEN and CDR2 is SYDVKM. For the CDR3, the DNA is TGTGCCAGCAGTTTAGAGGCGGACTATTCACCCCTCCACTTT. Translation gives CASSLEADYSPLHF. The entire variable domain, with the rest obtained from reference TRBV28 and TRBJ1-6, is as follows: DVKVTQSSRYLVKRTGEKVFLECVQDMDHENMFWYRQDPGLGLRLIYFSYDVKMKEKGDIPEGYSVSREKKERFSLILESASTNQTSMYLCASSLEADYSPLHFGNGTRLTVT.

This chain joins TRBV5-4 and TRBJ2-3, with 11 nucleotides matching TRBD2. Germline CDR1 and CDR2: SGHNT and YYREEE (reference sequence). The CDR3 is made up of 16 amino acids. Losses at the gene ends were 0 bases for V and 5 bases for J; bases not matched to a gene: 5. The CDR3 nucleotides read TGTGCCAGCAGCTTGGCCCTAGCGGGGGGCATAGATACGCAGTATTTT. Translating it yields CASSLALAGGIDTQYF.

The chain has TRBV5-1 and TRBJ1-3; 8 bases line up with TRBD1. The CDR3 is made up of 17 amino acids. V was clipped by 2 bases and J by 0 bases; unmatched bases: 7. CDR1 SGHRS and CDR2 YFSETQ come from the germline V gene. The CDR3 DNA sequence: TGCGCCAGCAGCTTTGCAGGGGGCACATCCTCTGGAAACACCATATATTTT. Translating it yields CASSFAGGTSSGNTIYF. Using reference TRBV5-1 and TRBJ1-3 for the parts outside the CDR3, the full variable domain is KAGVTQTPRYLIKTRGQQVTLSCSPISGHRSVSWYQQTPGQGLQFLFEYFSETQRNKGNFPGRFSGRQFSNSRSEMNVSTLELGDSALYLCASSFAGGTSSGNTIYFGEGSWLTVV.

This clone was seen a handful of times. The chain recombines TRBV3-1 (or the pseudogene TRBV3-2) with TRBJ1-3; D is perhaps TRBD1 (6 bases). CDR3 size: 17 residues. Trimming took 3 bases from V and 0 from J, leaving 15 bases between them. Germline CDR1 and CDR2: LGHDT and YNNKEL (reference sequence). The CDR3 is CASSHQGQSHSGNTIYF. The CDR3 DNA follows: TGTGCCAGCAGCCACCAAGGACAGAGCCACTCTGGAAACACCATATATTTT.

The chain uses TRBV11-2 and TRBJ2-3; D gene unclear. V lost 2 bases to trimming and J lost 2 bases, with 8 bases between them. The CDR3 runs 14 residues. Germline CDR1 and CDR2: SGHAT and FQNNGV. The CDR3 DNA follows: TGTGCCAGCAGCTTACAGTCCCCCACAGATACGCAGTATTTT. As protein: CASSLQSPTDTQYF. Filled out from reference TRBV11-2 and TRBJ2-3, the complete variable domain reads EAGVAQSPRYKIIEKRQSVAFWCNPISGHATLYWYQQILGQGPKLLIQFQNNGVVDDSQLPKDRFSAERLKGVDSTLKIQPAKLEDSAVYLCASSLQSPTDTQYFGPGTRLTVL.

The gene calls are TRBV6-2 or TRBV6-3 and TRBJ2-2; no reliable D call. The V gene lost 5 bases and the J gene lost 5 bases, with 9 bases spanning the gap. This CDR3 is 13 amino acids long. Germline V gene sequence: CDR1 MNHEY, CDR2 SVGEGT. CDR3 sequence: CASSLSETGELFF. CDR3 nucleotides: TGTGCCAGCAGTCTTAGTGAGACCGGGGAGCTGTTTTTT.

This clone was found once. The chain links TRBV2 to TRBJ1-2, with TRBD1 identical over 9 bases. V shed 7 bases, J shed 0 bases, and the junction held 12 bases outside the gene matches. CDR3 length: 17 residues. In germline, CDR1 is SNHLY, CDR2 FYNNEI. The CDR3 here is CASNPGTGWRANYGYTF. For the CDR3, the DNA is TGTGCCAGCAACCCCGGGACAGGGTGGCGAGCTAACTATGGCTACACCTTC.